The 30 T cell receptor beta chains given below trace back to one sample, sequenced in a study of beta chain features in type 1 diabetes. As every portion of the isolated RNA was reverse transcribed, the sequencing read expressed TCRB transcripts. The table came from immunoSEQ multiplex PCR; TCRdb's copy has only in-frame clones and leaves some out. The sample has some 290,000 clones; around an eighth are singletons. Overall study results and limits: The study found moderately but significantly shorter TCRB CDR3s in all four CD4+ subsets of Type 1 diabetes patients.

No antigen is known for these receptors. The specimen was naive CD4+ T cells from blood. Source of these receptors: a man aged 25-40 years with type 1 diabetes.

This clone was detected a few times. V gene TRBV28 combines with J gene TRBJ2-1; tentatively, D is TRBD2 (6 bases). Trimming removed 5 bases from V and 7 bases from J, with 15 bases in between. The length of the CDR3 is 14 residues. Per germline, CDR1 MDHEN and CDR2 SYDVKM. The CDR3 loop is CASSPGWGLNEQFF. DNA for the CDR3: TGTGCCAGCAGTCCAGGTTGGGGACTGAATGAGCAGTTCTTC. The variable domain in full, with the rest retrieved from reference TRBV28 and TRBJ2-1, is DVKVTQSSRYLVKRTGEKVFLECVQDMDHENMFWYRQDPGLGLRLIYFSYDVKMKEKGDIPEGYSVSREKKERFSLILESASTNQTSMYLCASSPGWGLNEQFFGPGTRLTVL.

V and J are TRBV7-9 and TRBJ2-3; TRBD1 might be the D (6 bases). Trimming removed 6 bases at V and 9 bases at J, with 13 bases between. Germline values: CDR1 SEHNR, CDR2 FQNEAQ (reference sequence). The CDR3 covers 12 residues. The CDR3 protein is CASRPSGDTQYF. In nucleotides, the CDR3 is TGTGCCAGCAGGCCGTCAGGGGACACGCAGTATTTT.

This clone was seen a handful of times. The CDR3 here is CASSPARVQETQYF. CDR3 nucleotides: TGTGCCAGCAGCCCGGCCAGGGTTCAAGAGACCCAGTACTTC. The chain employs TRBV7-9 and TRBJ2-5, with D tentatively TRBD1 (5 bases). Germline CDR1 reads SEHNR; CDR2 reads FQNEAQ (reference sequence). This CDR3 contains 14 residues. The ends were cut back, 5 bases at V and 2 bases at J, with 12 bases in the middle.

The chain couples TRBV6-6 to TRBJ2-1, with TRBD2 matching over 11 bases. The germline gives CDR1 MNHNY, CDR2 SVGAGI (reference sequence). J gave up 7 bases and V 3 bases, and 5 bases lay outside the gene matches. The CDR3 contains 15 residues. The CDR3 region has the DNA TGTGCCAGCAGTTATCTGCTAGCGGGAGGAAATGAGCAGTTCTTC. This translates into CASSYLLAGGNEQFF.

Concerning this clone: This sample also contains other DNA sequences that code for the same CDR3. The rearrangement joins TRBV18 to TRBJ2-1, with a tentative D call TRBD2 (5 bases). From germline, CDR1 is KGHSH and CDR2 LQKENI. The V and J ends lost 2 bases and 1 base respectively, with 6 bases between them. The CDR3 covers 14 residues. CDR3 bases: TGTGCCAGCTCACCAAGCGGATCCTACAATGAGCAGTTCTTC. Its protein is CASSPSGSYNEQFF. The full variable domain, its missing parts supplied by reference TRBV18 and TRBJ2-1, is NAGVMQNPRHLVRRRGQEARLRCSPMKGHSHVYWYRQLPEEGLKFMVYLQKENIIDESGMPKERFSAEFPKEGPSILRIQQVVRGDSAAYFCASSPSGSYNEQFFGPGTRLTVL.

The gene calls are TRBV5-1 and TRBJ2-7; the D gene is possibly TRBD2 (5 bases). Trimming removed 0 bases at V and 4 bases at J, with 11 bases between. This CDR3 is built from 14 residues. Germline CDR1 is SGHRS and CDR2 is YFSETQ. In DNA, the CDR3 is TGCGCCAGCAGCTTGGGAGGACTTTCTTACGAGCAGTACTTC. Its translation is CASSLGGLSYEQYF.

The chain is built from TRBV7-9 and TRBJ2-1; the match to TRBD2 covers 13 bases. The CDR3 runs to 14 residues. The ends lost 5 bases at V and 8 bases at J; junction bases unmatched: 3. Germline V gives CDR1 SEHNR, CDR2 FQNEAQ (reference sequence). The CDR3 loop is CASSRTSGSDEQFF. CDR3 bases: TGTGCCAGCAGCAGGACTAGCGGGAGTGATGAGCAGTTCTTC.

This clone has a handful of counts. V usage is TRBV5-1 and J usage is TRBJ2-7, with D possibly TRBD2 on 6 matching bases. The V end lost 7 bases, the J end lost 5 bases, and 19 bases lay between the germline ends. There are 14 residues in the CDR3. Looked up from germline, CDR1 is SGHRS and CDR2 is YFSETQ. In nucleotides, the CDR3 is TGCGCCAGCTCCCAAGGAGGGCCGTGGAACGAGCAGTACTTC. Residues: CASSQGGPWNEQYF.

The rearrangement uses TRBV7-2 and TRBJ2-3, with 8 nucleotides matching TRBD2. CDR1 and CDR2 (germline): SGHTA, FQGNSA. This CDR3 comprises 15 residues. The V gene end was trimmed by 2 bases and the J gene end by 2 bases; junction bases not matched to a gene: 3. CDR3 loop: CASSLQRGFTDTQYF. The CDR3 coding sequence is TGTGCCAGCAGCTTACAGCGGGGGTTCACAGATACGCAGTATTTT.

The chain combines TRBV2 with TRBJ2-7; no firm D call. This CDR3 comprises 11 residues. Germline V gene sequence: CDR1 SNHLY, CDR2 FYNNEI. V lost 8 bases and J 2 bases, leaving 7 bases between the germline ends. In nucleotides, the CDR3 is TGTGCCAGCGAGCTAGCCTACGAGCAGTACTTC. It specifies CASELAYEQYF.

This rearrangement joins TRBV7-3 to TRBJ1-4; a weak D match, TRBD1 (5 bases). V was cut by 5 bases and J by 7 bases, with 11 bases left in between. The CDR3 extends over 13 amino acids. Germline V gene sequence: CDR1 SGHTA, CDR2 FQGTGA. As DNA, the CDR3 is TGTGCCAGCAGCCAACAGGAGGGTGAAAAACTGTTTTTT. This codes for CASSQQEGEKLFF.

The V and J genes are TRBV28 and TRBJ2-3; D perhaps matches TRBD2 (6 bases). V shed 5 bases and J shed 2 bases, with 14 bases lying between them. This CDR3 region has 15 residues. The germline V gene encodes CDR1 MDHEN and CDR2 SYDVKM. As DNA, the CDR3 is TGTGCCAGCAGTCCAGCTGCGGGGAACACAGATACGCAGTATTTT. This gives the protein CASSPAAGNTDTQYF.

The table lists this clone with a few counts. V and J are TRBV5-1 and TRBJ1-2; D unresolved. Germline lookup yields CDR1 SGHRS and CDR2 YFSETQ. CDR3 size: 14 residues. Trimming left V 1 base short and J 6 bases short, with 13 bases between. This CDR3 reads CASSLNGGKDGYTF. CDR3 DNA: TGCGCCAGCAGCTTGAATGGAGGGAAGGATGGCTACACCTTC.

The CDR3 reads CASSARRDYGYTF. The CDR3 DNA follows: TGTGCCAGCAGCGCTCGACGGGACTATGGCTACACCTTC. The chain links TRBV9 to TRBJ1-2; no clear D. This CDR3 spans 13 amino acids. V was clipped by 3 bases and J by 3 bases, with 9 bases between them. In germline, CDR1 is SGDLS, CDR2 YYNGEE.

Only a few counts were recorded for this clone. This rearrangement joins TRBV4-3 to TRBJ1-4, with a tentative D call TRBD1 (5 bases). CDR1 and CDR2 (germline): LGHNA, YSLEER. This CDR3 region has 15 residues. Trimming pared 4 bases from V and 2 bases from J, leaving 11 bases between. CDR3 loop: CASSLRELTNEKLFF. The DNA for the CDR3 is TGCGCCAGCAGCCTCAGGGAATTGACTAATGAAAAACTGTTTTTT.

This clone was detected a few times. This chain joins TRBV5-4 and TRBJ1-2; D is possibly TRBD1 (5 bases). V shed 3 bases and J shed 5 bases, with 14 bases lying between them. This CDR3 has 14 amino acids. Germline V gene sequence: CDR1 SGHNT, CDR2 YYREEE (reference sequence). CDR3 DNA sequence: TGTGCCAGCAGCTCGGCTGGGGCTGATTATGGCTACACCTTC. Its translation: CASSSAGADYGYTF.

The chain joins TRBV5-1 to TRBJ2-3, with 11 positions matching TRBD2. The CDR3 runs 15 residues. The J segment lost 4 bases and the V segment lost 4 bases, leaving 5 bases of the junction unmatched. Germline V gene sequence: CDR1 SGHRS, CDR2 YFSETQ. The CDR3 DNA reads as TGCGCCAGCAGCCCCTTAGCGGGAGGGGCAGATACGCAGTATTTT. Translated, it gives CASSPLAGGADTQYF. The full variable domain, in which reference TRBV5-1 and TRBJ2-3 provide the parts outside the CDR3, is KAGVTQTPRYLIKTRGQQVTLSCSPISGHRSVSWYQQTPGQGLQFLFEYFSETQRNKGNFPGRFSGRQFSNSRSEMNVSTLELGDSALYLCASSPLAGGADTQYFGPGTRLTVL.

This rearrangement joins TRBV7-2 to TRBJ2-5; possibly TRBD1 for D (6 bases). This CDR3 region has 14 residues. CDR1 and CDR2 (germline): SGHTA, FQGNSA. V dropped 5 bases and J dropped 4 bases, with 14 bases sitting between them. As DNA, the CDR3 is TGTGCCAGCAGCCCCCGGACAGCACGAGAGACCCAGTACTTC. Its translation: CASSPRTARETQYF. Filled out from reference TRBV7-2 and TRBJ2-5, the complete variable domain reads GAGVSQSPSNKVTEKGKDVELRCDPISGHTALYWYRQSLGQGLEFLIYFQGNSAPDKSGLPSDRFSAERTGGSVSTLTIQRTQQEDSAVYLCASSPRTARETQYFGPGTRLLVL.

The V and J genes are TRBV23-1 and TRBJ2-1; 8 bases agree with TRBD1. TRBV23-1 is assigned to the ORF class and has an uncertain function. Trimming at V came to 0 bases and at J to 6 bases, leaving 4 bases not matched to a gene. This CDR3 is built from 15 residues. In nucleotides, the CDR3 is TGCGCCAGCAGTCAATCAGGACAGGGTATCAATGAGCAGTTCTTC. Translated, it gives CASSQSGQGINEQFF.

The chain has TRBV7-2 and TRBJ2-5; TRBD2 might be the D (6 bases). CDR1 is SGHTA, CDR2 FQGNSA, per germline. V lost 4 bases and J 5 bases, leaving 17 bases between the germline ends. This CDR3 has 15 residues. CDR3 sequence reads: CASSSVLALGETQYF. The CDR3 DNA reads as TGTGCCAGCAGCTCAGTCCTAGCGTTGGGGGAGACCCAGTACTTC.

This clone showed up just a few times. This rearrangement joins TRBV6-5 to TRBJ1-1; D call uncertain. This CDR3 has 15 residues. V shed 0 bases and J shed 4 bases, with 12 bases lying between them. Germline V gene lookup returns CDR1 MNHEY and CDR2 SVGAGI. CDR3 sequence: CASSYSGRVATEAFF. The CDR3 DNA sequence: TGTGCCAGCAGTTACTCCGGGAGGGTGGCCACTGAAGCTTTCTTT.

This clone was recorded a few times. CDR3 amino acids: CASSLGQGGTYEQYF. CDR3 DNA sequence: TGTGCCAGCAGCCTGGGACAGGGGGGGACCTACGAGCAGTACTTC. The rearrangement joins TRBV7-9 to TRBJ2-7; TRBD1 matches 11 bases. The CDR3 has 15 amino acids. The germline V gene encodes CDR1 SEHNR and CDR2 FQNEAQ (reference sequence). V lost 5 bases to trimming and J lost 2 bases; unmatched junction nucleotides: 5.

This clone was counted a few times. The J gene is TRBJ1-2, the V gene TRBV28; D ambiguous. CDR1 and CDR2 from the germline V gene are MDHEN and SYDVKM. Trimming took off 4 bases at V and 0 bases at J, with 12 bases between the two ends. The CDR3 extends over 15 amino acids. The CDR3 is CASSSPGGSNYGYTF. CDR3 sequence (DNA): TGTGCCAGCAGTTCACCCGGCGGATCTAACTATGGCTACACCTTC.

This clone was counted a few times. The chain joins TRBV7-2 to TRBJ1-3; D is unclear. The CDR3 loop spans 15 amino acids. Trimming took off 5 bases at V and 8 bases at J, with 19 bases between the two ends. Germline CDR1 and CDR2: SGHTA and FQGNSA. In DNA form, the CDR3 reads TGTGCCAGCAGCCCTACCGGACCGACGCGGGACACCATATATTTT. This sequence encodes CASSPTGPTRDTIYF.

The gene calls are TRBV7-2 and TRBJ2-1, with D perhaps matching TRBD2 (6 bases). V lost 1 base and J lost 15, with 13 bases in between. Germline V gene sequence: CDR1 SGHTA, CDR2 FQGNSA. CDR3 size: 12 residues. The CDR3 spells CASSLEVGSLFF. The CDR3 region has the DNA TGTGCCAGCAGCTTAGAGGTCGGGAGCCTGTTCTTC.

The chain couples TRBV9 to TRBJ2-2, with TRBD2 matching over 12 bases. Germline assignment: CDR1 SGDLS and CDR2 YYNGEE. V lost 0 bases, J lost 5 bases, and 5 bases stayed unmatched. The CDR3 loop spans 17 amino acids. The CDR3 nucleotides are TGTGCCAGCAGCGTAGCGAGGGGGACTAGCGGGACCGGGGAGCTGTTTTTT. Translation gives CASSVARGTSGTGELFF.

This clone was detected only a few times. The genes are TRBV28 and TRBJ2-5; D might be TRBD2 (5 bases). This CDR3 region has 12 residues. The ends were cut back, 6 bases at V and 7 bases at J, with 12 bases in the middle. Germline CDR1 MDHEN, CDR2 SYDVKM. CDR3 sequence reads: CASSPPRGTQYF. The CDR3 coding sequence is TGTGCCAGCAGCCCTCCCCGGGGGACCCAGTACTTC.

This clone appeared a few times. The CDR3 reads CASTSGTAYGYTF. The CDR3 DNA reads as TGCGCCAGCACCTCCGGGACAGCCTATGGCTACACCTTC. The genes are TRBV5-1 and TRBJ1-2, with 7 bases lining up with TRBD1. This CDR3 is 13 amino acids long. Germline CDR1 and CDR2: SGHRS and YFSETQ. J lost 4 bases, V lost 6 bases, and 6 bases had no gene match.

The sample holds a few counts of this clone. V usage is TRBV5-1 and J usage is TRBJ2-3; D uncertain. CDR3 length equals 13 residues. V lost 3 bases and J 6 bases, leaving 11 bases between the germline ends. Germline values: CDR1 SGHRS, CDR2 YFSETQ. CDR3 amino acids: CASSSPGDDTQYF. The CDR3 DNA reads TGCGCCAGCAGCTCGCCAGGTGACGATACGCAGTATTTT.

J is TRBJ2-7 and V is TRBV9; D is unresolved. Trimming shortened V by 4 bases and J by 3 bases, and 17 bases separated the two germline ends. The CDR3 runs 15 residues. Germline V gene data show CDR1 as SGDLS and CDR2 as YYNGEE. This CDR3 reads CASSPRAGALYEQYF. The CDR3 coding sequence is TGTGCCAGCAGCCCTCGAGCCGGAGCCCTCTACGAGCAGTACTTC. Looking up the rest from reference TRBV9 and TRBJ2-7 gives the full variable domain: DSGVTQTPKHLITATGQRVTLRCSPRSGDLSVYWYQQSLDQGLQFLIQYYNGEERAKGNILERFSAQQFPDLHSELNLSSLELGDSALYFCASSPRAGALYEQYFGPGTRLTVT.